Here is one TCR beta chain with its context. Its antigen is currently unknown. Profiled with immunoSEQ multiplex PCR; TCRdb holds only in-frame clones, not every one. The sample holds fewer than 100,000 clones; roughly 86% are singletons and the top ten take around 15%. This entry is derived from a study of T cells in localized non-small cell lung cancer. Study-wide results and limits: It remains possible that heterogeneity exists, since only one tumor region was sequenced. A median of 57 of the top 100 tumor clones appeared in adjacent lung, which was paired and uninvolved. Longer overall survival accompanied higher blood T cell density.

The specimen was peripheral blood, collected before any cancer treatment. The TCR originated in a man between 35 and 75 years old with stage I squamous cell lung carcinoma.

In DNA form, the CDR3 reads TGTGCCATCAGTGAACGACAGGTCAATCAGCCCCAGCATTTT. The encoded protein is CAISERQVNQPQHF. V usage is TRBV10-3 and J usage is TRBJ1-5; D might be TRBD1 (6 bases). Germline lookup yields CDR1 ENHRY and CDR2 SYGVKD. This CDR3 is 14 amino acids long. V shed 3 bases and J shed 3 bases, with 9 bases lying between them.